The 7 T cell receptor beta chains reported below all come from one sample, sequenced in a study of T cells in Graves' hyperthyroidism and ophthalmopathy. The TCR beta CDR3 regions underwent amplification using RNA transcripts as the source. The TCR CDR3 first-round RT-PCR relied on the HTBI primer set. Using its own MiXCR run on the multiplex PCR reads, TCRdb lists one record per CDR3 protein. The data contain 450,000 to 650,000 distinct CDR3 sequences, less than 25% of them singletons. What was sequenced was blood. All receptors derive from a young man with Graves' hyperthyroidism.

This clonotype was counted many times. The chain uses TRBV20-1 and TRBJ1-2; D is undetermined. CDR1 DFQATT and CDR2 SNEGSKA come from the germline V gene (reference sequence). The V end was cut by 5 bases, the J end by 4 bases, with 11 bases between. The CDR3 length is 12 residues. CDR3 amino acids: CSAVDPPYGYTF. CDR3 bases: TGCAGTGCTGTAGACCCCCCCTATGGCTACACCTTC.

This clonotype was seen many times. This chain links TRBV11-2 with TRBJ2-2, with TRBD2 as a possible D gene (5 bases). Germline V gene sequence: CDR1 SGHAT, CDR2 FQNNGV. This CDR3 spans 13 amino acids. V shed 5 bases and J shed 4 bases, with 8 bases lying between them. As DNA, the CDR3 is TGTGCCAGCAGCGAGAGGGCCACCGGGGAGCTGTTTTTT. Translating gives CASSERATGELFF.

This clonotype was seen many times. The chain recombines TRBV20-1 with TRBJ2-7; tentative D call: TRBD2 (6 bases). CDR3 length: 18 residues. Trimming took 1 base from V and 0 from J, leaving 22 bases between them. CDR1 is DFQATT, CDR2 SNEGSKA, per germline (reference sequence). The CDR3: CSARGGNKARVSSYEQYF. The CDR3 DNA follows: TGCAGTGCTAGAGGCGGGAACAAAGCGCGGGTCAGCTCCTACGAGCAGTACTTC.

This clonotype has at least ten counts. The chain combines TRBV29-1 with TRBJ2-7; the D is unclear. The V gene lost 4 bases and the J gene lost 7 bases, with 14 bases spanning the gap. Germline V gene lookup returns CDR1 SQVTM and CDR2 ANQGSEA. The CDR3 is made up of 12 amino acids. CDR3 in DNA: TGCAGCGTTGTGTGGGCCTCCCGGGAGCAGTACTTC. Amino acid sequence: CSVVWASREQYF.

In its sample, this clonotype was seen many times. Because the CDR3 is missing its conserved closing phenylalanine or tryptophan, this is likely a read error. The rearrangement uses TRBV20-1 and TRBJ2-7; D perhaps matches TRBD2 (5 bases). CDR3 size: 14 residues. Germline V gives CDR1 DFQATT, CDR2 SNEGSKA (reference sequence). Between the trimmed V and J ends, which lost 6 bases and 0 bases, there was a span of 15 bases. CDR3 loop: CSANPAEISYEQYS. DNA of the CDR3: TGCAGTGCGAATCCAGCGGAGATCTCCTACGAGCAGTACTCC.

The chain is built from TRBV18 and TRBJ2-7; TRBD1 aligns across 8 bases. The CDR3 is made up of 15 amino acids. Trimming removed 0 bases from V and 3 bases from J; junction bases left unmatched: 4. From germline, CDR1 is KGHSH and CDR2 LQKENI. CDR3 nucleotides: TGTGCCAGCTCACCACCTGGCAGGGGGCACTACGAGCAGTACTTC. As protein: CASSPPGRGHYEQYF.

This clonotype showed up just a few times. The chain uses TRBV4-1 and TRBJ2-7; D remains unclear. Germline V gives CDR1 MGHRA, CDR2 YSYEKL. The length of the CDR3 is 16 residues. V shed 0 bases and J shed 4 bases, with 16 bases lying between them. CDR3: CASSQDVSESRYEQYF. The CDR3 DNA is TGCGCCAGCAGCCAAGATGTATCCGAGAGCAGATACGAGCAGTACTTC.